The count of the clone carrying this T cell receptor (beta chain) is one. The sample is drawn from a study of cytomegalovirus exposure and HLA in healthy donors. The CDR3 is 15 amino acids. Germline V CDR1 and CDR2: SNHLY, FYNNEI. The V and J ends lost 1 base and 4 bases, in that order; junction bases with no gene match: 2. Use of 60 Vbeta and 13 Jbeta primers characterized the PCR. TCRdb's copy holds only in-frame clones and misses some; the assay was immunoSEQ multiplex PCR. This sample yields more than 140,000 clones, of which roughly 87% are seen a single time; 4.5% to 6% belongs to the top ten. The specimen was PBMCs. This TCR was sampled from a man aged 30-40 years in good health and CMV-seropositive. J is TRBJ2-1 and V is TRBV2; TRBD2 agrees at 9 bases. This CDR3 reads CASSEGGRGYNEQFF. CDR3 bases: TGTGCCAGCAGTGAAGGCGGGAGGGGTTACAATGAGCAGTTCTTC.